This is a list of T cell receptor beta chains from one sample in a study of blood T cell repertoires in COVID-19. Generated by immunoSEQ multiplex PCR, the TCRdb table keeps only in-frame clones and is missing some. In the table there are about 270,000 clones, 70% to 90% of which are singletons. What was sequenced was PBMCs or T cells enriched from blood (not recorded which). These receptors were obtained from a woman in her 30s who had recovered from COVID-19. Both conserved end residues are part of each CDR3. Each record gives: V gene, D gene, J gene, clone size, CDR3 DNA, CDR3 protein. The D gene is left open where the match is weak. Clone size is stated in some rows and not others, as once, few, many or a class when expanded.

TRBV28	TRBD1	TRBJ1-5	-	TGTGCCAGCAGTCGAAGACAGGGTAGGAGCAATCAGCCCCAGCATTTT	CASSRRQGRSNQPQHF
TRBV10-3	TRBD1	TRBJ1-2	-	TGTGCCATCAGTGAGTCTCCGGCCGGGACAGGGGGCGACTATGGCTACACCTTC	CAISESPAGTGGDYGYTF
TRBV6-6	-	TRBJ2-2	-	TGTGCCAGCGGAGGGGGGGCCCTCAACGGGGAGCTGTTTTTT	CASGGGALNGELFF
TRBV2	TRBD1	TRBJ1-6	-	TGTGCCAGCCAAGGCAGGACAGGGGGATCTTCACCCCTCCACTTT	CASQGRTGGSSPLHF
TRBV28	TRBD1	TRBJ1-2	-	TGTGCCAGCAGTTTCGGAGGGACAGGGTCCCTCGAGGGGGGCTACACCTTC	CASSFGGTGSLEGGYTF
TRBV7-3	-	TRBJ1-2	-	TGTGCCAGCAGCTTAACGGGGGAGGGAGGCTACACCTTC	CASSLTGEGGYTF
TRBV4-1	TRBD1	TRBJ1-1	few	TGCGCCAGCAGCCCACGGACAGGGAGGACCACTGAAGCTTTCTTT	CASSPRTGRTTEAFF
TRBV4-1	TRBD2	TRBJ2-7	-	TGCGCCAGCAGCCAAGAGGGACTAGCGGGGGAAGGTGGCGAGCAGTACTTC	CASSQEGLAGEGGEQYF
TRBV28	-	TRBJ1-5	-	TGTGCCAGCAGTTTACCCCGACAGACCCACAATCAGCCCCAGCATTTT	CASSLPRQTHNQPQHF
TRBV2	TRBD2	TRBJ2-5	once	TGTGCCAGCCCACTAGCGGGCATACAAGAGACCCAGTACTTC	CASPLAGIQETQYF
TRBV3-1/TRBV3-2	-	TRBJ1-4	-	TGTGCCAGCAGCCAACCGACTGCAACTAATGAAAAACTGTTTTTT	CASSQPTATNEKLFF
TRBV7-2	TRBD1	TRBJ2-7	-	TGTGCCAGCAGCTATAGGGTTGGACAGGGGGCCAGCTACGAGCAGTACTTC	CASSYRVGQGASYEQYF
TRBV3-1/TRBV3-2	TRBD1	TRBJ1-1	once	TGTGCCAGCAGTGGACAGGTGAACACTGAAGCTTTCTTT	CASSGQVNTEAFF
TRBV6-2/TRBV6-3	TRBD2	TRBJ2-1	few	TGTGCCAGCAGTTCCAGCGGGGGGGCCGTGAATGAGCAGTTCTTC	CASSSSGGAVNEQFF
TRBV11-1	-	TRBJ1-1	-	TGTGCCAGCAGCTTAGCGGGACATAGTGGCACTGAAGCTTTCTTT	CASSLAGHSGTEAFF
TRBV24-1	-	TRBJ2-2	few	TGTGCCACCGGGGGAGACCGGGACTTCACGACCGGGGAGCTGTTTTTT	CATGGDRDFTTGELFF
TRBV19	-	TRBJ1-5	-	TGTGTCTCCGGGAGCTTCAATCAGCCCCAGCATTTT	CVSGSFNQPQHF
TRBV27	TRBD1	TRBJ1-2	-	TGTGCCAGCAGCCGGACAGGGATGTACTATGGCTACACCTTC	CASSRTGMYYGYTF
TRBV7-6	TRBD1	TRBJ1-1	-	TGTGCCAGCAGCGGCCAGGACAGGGTGAGCACTGAAGCTTTCTTT	CASSGQDRVSTEAFF
TRBV7-3	TRBD1	TRBJ2-2	-	TGTGCCAGCAGCTTAGACAGGGGGAGCACCGGGGAGCTGTTTTTT	CASSLDRGSTGELFF
TRBV7-3	TRBD1	TRBJ2-3	-	TGTGCCAGCAGCTTACTAGGACAGGGTGCGGATACGCAGTATTTT	CASSLLGQGADTQYF
TRBV30	-	TRBJ2-5	few	TGTGCCTGGAGTGTGGTCTCAGGGCAAGAGACCCAGTACTTC	CAWSVVSGQETQYF
TRBV24-1	-	TRBJ2-3	-	TGTGCCACCAGTGATGATGGGGGCGCAGCAGATACGCAGTATTTT	CATSDDGGAADTQYF
TRBV19	-	TRBJ2-1	-	TGTGCCAGTAGTATAAGGGGAGGGACATCCTACAATGAGCAGTTCTTC	CASSIRGGTSYNEQFF
TRBV7-2	TRBD1	TRBJ1-1	-	TGTGCCAGCAGCCTAGACAGGGTGGGACGAACTGAAGCTTTCTTT	CASSLDRVGRTEAFF
TRBV4-2	-	TRBJ1-1	-	TGTGCCAGCAGCGAAAAAGGGGGGGGTACTGAAGCTTTCTTT	CASSEKGGGTEAFF
TRBV5-6	-	TRBJ2-3	-	TGTGCCAGCAGCTTGGGACACGGCACAGATACGCAGTATTTT	CASSLGHGTDTQYF
TRBV28	-	TRBJ1-6	once	TGTGCCAGCAGTTCTTGGCAGGGCCTCTCCTATAATTCACCCCTCCACTTT	CASSSWQGLSYNSPLHF
TRBV28	TRBD1	TRBJ1-1	-	TGTGCCAGCAGTTTCCACGGGACAGGGGATGAGGAAGCTTTCTTT	CASSFHGTGDEEAFF
TRBV2	TRBD2	TRBJ2-5	-	TGTGCCAGCAAAACTAGCGGGGGGCTGGAGACCCAGTACTTC	CASKTSGGLETQYF
TRBV11-3	TRBD1	TRBJ1-1	-	TGTGCCAGCAGCAAATACAGGGGGGGAACTGAAGCTTTCTTT	CASSKYRGGTEAFF
TRBV10-3	-	TRBJ2-5	-	TGTGCCATCAGTGGGAGGGGTCCCGGCGAGACCCAGTACTTC	CAISGRGPGETQYF
TRBV27	-	TRBJ2-5	-	TGTGCCAGCAGTTCCGGCCTAGGGGGCCAAGAGACCCAGTACTTC	CASSSGLGGQETQYF
TRBV19	-	TRBJ1-1	once	TGTGCCAGTAGTTCCCCTCTGGGGGGGGGTATCACTGAAGCTTTCTTT	CASSSPLGGGITEAFF
TRBV5-1	TRBD1	TRBJ2-1	-	TGCGCCAGCAGCCCCGTCACAGGGGGTGAGCAGTTCTTC	CASSPVTGGEQFF
TRBV19	TRBD1	TRBJ1-5	once	TGTGCCAGTAGTATCGGACAGGGGGGGTATGGTCAGCCCCAGCATTTT	CASSIGQGGYGQPQHF
TRBV9	TRBD2	TRBJ2-2	-	TGTGCCAGCAGCGTACCTAGCGGGGGGCCCGGGGAGCTGTTTTTT	CASSVPSGGPGELFF
TRBV2	TRBD1	TRBJ2-4	-	TGTGCCAGCAGTGCCGGGACAGTCCTAGCCAAAAACATTCAGTACTTC	CASSAGTVLAKNIQYF
TRBV7-8	-	TRBJ2-1	-	TGTGCCAGCAGCTTAGCGCTAAGTGTCGCCCATGAGCAGTTCTTC	CASSLALSVAHEQFF
TRBV10-3	TRBD1	TRBJ1-2	-	TGTGCCATCAGCCCGGGACAGGACTATGGCTACACCTTC	CAISPGQDYGYTF
TRBV28	TRBD1	TRBJ2-2	-	TGTGCCAGCAGATGGGGGGACAGGGTGAACACCGGGGAGCTGTTTTTT	CASRWGDRVNTGELFF
TRBV20-1	TRBD1	TRBJ1-5	-	TGCAGTGCTAGTTTCCCGACCCTAGGCCCAGGGGGAAATCAGCCCCAGCATTTT	CSASFPTLGPGGNQPQHF
TRBV28	TRBD1	TRBJ1-5	-	TGTGCCAGTTTAGGCCCGGGACAGGGGCGTATATGGGTTTTT	CASLGPGQGRIWVF
TRBV5-6	-	TRBJ2-1	-	TGTGCCAGCAGCAGGAGGGCCGCCAATGAGCAGTTCTTC	CASSRRAANEQFF
TRBV4-1	-	TRBJ2-1	once	TGCGCCAGCAGACCTCCAGGGGTTGATAATGAGCAGTTCTTC	CASRPPGVDNEQFF
TRBV28	TRBD1	TRBJ1-1	-	TGTGCCAGCAGTACCCCACAGGGGACGGGCACTGAAGCTTTCTTT	CASSTPQGTGTEAFF
TRBV2	-	TRBJ1-2	-	TGTGCCAGCACCGACAGAACCCTCCGTGGCTACACCTTC	CASTDRTLRGYTF
TRBV29-1	TRBD1	TRBJ1-3	-	TGCAGCGTCGCGATCCTGACAGGGGGCACTGGAAACACCATATATTTT	CSVAILTGGTGNTIYF
TRBV7-3	-	TRBJ1-6	-	TGTGCCAGCAGCTTAAGGGGGCTTTCACCCCTCCACTTT	CASSLRGLSPLHF
TRBV7-2	-	TRBJ1-3	-	TGTGCCAGCACCGCGGGGTTTGGGAGAAACACCATATATTTT	CASTAGFGRNTIYF
TRBV27	-	TRBJ2-7	-	TGTGCCAGCAGGGGCAGTCCCTACGAGCAGTACTTC	CASRGSPYEQYF
TRBV27	TRBD2	TRBJ2-7	-	TGTGCCAGCAGGCTTAAGCGGGGGTCCTCCTACGAGCAGTACTTC	CASRLKRGSSYEQYF